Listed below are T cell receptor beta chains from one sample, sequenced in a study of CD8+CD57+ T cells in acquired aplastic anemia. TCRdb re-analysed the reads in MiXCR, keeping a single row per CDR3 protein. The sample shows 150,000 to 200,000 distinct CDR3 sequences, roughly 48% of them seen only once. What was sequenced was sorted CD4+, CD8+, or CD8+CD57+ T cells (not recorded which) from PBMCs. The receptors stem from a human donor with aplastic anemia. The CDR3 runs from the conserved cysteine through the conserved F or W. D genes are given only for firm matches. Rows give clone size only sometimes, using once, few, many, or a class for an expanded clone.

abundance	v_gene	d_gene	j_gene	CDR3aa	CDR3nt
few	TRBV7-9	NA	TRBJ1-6	CASSLGQSDSPLHF	TGTGCCAGCAGCTTAGGACAATCAGATTCACCCCTCCACTTT
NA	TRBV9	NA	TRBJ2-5	CASSTTMTNQETQYF	TGTGCCAGCTCAACAACCATGACAAACCAAGAGACCCAGTACTTC
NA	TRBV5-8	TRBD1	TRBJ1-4	CASSASGTGYGKLFF	TGTGCCAGCAGCGCGTCCGGGACAGGGTACGGAAAACTGTTTTTT
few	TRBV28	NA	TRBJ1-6	CASSQGSTYNSPLHF	TGTGCCAGCAGTCAGGGGTCGACCTATAATTCACCCCTCCACTTT
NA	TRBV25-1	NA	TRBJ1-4	CASSEYLVEKLFF	TGTGCCAGCAGTGAATATTTGGTGGAAAAACTGTTTTTT
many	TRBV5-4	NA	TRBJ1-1	CASSLESWRSNTEAFF	TGTGCCAGCAGCTTGGAGTCCTGGCGGTCGAACACTGAAGCTTTCTTT
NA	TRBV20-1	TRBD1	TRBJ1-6	CSARVGTGVSPLHF	TGCAGTGCTAGAGTGGGGACAGGGGTCTCACCCCTCCACTTT
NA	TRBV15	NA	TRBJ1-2	CATSRDLGPYGYTF	TGTGCCACCAGCAGAGACCTGGGACCCTATGGCTACACCTTC
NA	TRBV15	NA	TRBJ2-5	CATSRVPISQETQYF	TGTGCCACCAGCAGAGTCCCGATCTCCCAAGAGACCCAGTACTTC
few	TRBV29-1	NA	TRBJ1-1	CSVDGTQAFF	TGCAGCGTTGATGGGACACAAGCTTTCTTT
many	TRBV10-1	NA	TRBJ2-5	CASSVLSAKETQYF	TGCGCCAGCAGTGTTCTTTCCGCAAAAGAGACCCAGTACTTC
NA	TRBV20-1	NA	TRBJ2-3	CSATRGRTDTQYF	TGCAGTGCTACCCGGGGGCGAACAGATACGCAGTATTTT
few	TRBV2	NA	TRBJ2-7	CASSDPVIGPYEQYF	TGTGCCAGCAGTGACCCGGTGATAGGCCCCTACGAGCAGTACTTC
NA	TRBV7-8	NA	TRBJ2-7	CASSARRLGATYEQYF	TGTGCCAGCAGTGCTAGACGGCTAGGCGCAACCTACGAGCAGTACTTC
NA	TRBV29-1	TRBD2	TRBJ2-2	CSVDIAGTTGELFF	TGCAGCGTTGATATAGCGGGGACCACCGGGGAGCTGTTTTTT
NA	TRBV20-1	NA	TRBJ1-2	CSAYDNYGYTF	TGCAGTGCCTACGATAACTATGGCTACACCTTC
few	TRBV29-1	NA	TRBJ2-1	CSVASNEQFF	TGCAGCGTTGCCTCGAATGAGCAGTTCTTC
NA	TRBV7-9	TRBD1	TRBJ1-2	CASSLGAGGNYGYTF	TGTGCCAGCAGCTTAGGAGCAGGGGGCAACTATGGCTACACCTTC
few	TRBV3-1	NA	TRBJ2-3	CASSQDWRGRRGTDTQYF	TGTGCCAGCAGCCAAGATTGGAGGGGGCGCCGGGGCACAGATACGCAGTATTTT
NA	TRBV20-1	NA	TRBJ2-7	CSASPPRGPEQYF	TGCAGTGCTAGCCCCCCTCGTGGGCCCGAGCAGTACTTC
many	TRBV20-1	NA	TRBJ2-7	CSARDQGRLRAEQYF	TGCAGTGCTAGAGATCAGGGCCGCCTCAGGGCCGAGCAGTACTTC
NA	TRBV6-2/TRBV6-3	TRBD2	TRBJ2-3	CASSYEAGGRTDTQYF	TGTGCCAGCAGTTACGAGGCGGGGGGGCGAACAGATACGCAGTATTTT
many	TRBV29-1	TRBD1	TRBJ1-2	CSVDRGRGNYGYTF	TGCAGCGTTGACAGGGGGCGCGGTAACTATGGCTACACCTTC
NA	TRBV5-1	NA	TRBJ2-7	CASSYSEGAYEQYF	TGCGCCAGCAGTTACTCGGAGGGAGCCTACGAGCAGTACTTC
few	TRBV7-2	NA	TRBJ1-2	CASSPLNGYTF	TGTGCCAGCAGCCCTCTAAATGGCTACACCTTC